This section outlines one T cell receptor beta chain sequence together with its context. The sample originates from a study of T cell changes during pregnancy in multiple sclerosis. This CDR3 comprises 12 residues. V was pared by 1 base and J by 7 bases, with 5 bases between. CDR1 and CDR2 from the germline V gene are SGHAT and FQNNGV. TCRdb keeps only in-frame clones here, not all; method: immunoSEQ multiplex PCR. The table records tens of thousands of clones, around 90% of them present only once. The source is a female donor with multiple sclerosis, enrolled in a pregnancy study. J is TRBJ2-1 and V is TRBV11-2; D not certain. The sequenced sample was CD4+ T cells from peripheral blood mononuclear cells, obtained in the first trimester of pregnancy. CDR3 amino acids: CASSLGYNEQFF. The CDR3 DNA reads as TGTGCCAGCAGCTTAGGCTATAATGAGCAGTTCTTC.